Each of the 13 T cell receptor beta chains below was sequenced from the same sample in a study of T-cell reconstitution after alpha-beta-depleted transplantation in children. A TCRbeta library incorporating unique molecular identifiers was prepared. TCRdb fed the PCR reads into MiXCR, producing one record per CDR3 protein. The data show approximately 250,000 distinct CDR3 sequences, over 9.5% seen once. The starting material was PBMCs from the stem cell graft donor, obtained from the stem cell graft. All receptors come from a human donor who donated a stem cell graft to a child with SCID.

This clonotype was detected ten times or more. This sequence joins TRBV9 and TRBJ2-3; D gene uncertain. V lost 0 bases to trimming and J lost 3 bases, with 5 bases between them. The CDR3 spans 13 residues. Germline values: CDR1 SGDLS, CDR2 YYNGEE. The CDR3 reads CASSVGFTDTQYF. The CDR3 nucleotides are TGTGCCAGCAGCGTAGGGTTTACAGATACGCAGTATTTT.

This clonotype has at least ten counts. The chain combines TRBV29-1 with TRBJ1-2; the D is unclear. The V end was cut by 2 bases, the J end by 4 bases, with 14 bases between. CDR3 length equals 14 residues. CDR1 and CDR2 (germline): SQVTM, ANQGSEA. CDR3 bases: TGCAGCGTTGAAAATTGGGCGGCCCCCTATGGCTACACCTTC. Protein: CSVENWAAPYGYTF.

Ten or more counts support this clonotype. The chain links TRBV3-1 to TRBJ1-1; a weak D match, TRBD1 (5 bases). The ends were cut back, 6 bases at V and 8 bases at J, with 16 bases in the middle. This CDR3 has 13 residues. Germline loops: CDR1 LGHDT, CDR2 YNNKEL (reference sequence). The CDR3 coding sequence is TGTGCCAGCAGTCTATCCGGGACGGCCGAAGCTTTCTTT. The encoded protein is CASSLSGTAEAFF.

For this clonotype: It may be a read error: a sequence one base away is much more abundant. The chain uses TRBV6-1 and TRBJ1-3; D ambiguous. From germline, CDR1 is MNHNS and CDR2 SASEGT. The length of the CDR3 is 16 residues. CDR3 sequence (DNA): TGTGCCAGCAACACCCAGCGCGCGAGCTCTGGAAACACCATATCTTTT. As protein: CASNTQRASSGNTISF.

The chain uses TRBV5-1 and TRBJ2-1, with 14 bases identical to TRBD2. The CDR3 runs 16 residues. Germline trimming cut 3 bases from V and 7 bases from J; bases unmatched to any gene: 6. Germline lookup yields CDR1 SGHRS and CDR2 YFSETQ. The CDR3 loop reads CASSSQTSGGGNEQFF. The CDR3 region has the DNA TGCGCCAGCAGCTCACAGACTAGCGGGGGGGGGAATGAGCAGTTCTTC.

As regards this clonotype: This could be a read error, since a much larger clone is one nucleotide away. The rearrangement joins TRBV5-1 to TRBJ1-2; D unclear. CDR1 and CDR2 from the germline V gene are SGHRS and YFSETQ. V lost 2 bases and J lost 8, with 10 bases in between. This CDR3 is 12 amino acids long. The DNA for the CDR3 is TGCGCCAGCAGCTTTTTTTCTGCCGGCTACACCTTC. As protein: CASSFFSAGYTF.

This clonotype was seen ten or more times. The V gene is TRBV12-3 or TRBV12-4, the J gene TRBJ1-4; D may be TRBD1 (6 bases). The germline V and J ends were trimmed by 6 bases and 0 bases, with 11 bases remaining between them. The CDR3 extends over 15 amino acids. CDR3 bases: TGTGCCAGCAGACGGGACATCGCAACTAATGAAAAACTGTTTTTT. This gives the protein CASRRDIATNEKLFF.

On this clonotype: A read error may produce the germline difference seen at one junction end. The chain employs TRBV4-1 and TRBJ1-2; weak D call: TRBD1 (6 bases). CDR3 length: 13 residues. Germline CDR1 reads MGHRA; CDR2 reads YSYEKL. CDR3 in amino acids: CARGPGLLCCYTF. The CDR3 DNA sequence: TGTGCCAGGGGCCCGGGCCTCCTCTGCTGCTACACCTTC.

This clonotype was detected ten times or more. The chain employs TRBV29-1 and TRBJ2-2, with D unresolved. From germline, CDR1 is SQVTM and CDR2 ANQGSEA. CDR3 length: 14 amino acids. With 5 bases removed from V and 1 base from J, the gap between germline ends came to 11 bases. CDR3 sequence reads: CSVFSELNTGELFF. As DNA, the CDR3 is TGCAGCGTTTTTTCAGAGCTGAACACCGGGGAGCTGTTTTTT.

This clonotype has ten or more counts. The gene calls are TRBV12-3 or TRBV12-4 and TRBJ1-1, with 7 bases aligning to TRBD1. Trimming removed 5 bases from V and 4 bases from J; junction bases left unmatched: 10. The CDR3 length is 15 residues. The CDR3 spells CASSTTGKEGTEAFF. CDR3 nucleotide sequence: TGTGCCAGCAGTACGACAGGGAAGGAGGGCACTGAAGCTTTCTTT.

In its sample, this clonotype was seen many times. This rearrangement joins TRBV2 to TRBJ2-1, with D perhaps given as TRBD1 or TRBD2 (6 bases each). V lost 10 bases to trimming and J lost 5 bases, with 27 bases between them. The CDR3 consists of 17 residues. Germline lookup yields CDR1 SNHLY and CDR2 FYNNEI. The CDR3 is CATGTCPGCGANNEQFF. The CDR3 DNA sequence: TGTGCCACCGGGACATGCCCAGGTTGCGGGGCTAACAATGAGCAGTTCTTC.

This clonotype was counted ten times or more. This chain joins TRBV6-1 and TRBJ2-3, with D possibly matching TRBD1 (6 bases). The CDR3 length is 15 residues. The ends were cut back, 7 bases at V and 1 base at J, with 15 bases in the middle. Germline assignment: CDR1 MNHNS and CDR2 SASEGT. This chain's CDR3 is CASNLLPGGTDTQYF. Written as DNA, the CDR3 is TGTGCCAGCAACCTTCTTCCAGGGGGCACAGATACGCAGTATTTT.

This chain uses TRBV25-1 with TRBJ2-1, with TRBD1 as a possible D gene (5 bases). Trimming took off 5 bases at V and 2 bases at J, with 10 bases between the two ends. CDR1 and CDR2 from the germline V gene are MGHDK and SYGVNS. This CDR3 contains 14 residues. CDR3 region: CASSQGRAYNEQFF. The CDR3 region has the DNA TGTGCCAGCAGTCAGGGAAGGGCCTACAATGAGCAGTTCTTC.